A selection of T cell receptor beta chains follows, all from one sample in a study of blood T cell repertoires in COVID-19. Repertoires were generated with immunoSEQ multiplex PCR, while TCRdb's copy carries only in-frame clones and drops some. The sample has about 100,000 clones; around 90% are singletons. The source material was peripheral blood. Source of these receptors: a young man with COVID-19, enrolled during active disease. Each CDR3 is given without its conserved first and last residue. The size field is filled for only some rows; it gives once, few, many or a size class.

j_call	clone_size	v_call	cdr3_aa
TRBJ2-2	.	TRBV28	ASSSGRENTGELF
TRBJ1-5	.	TRBV12-3/TRBV12-4	ASSPGAQPQH
TRBJ2-3	.	TRBV5-4	ASSLVRLSGRVDTQY
TRBJ1-6	.	TRBV14	ASSSGAGSPLH
TRBJ1-1	.	TRBV29-1	SVEGRLNTEAF
TRBJ2-7	.	TRBV7-2	ASSLTEGSYEQY
TRBJ2-3	.	TRBV11-3	ASSQGGKNTQY
TRBJ1-2	.	TRBV6-5	ASRGGQGLYGYT
TRBJ1-6	.	TRBV3-1/TRBV3-2	ASSQDQYSPLH
TRBJ2-7	.	TRBV5-4	ASSPRAGGYYEQY
TRBJ1-2	.	TRBV3-1/TRBV3-2	ASSQDLSRPTNGYT
TRBJ2-4	.	TRBV5-6	ASSLIGGNIQY
TRBJ2-2	.	TRBV24-1	ATSDLKGRTGELF
TRBJ2-7	.	TRBV19	ASSIGQSSYEQY
TRBJ2-1	.	TRBV19	ASSIWGDEQF
TRBJ1-1	.	TRBV19	ASSIWSRRGRRAF
TRBJ2-7	.	TRBV27	ASSPETGSSYEQY
TRBJ2-1	.	TRBV6-5	ASSYVGEQF
TRBJ2-1	.	TRBV9	ASSVAGVGNEQF
TRBJ2-7	.	TRBV5-4	ASSLGPPEQY
TRBJ2-7	.	TRBV3-1/TRBV3-2	ASSQASGRAYEQY
TRBJ2-7	.	TRBV7-2	ASSRSGSSYEQY
TRBJ2-3	.	TRBV7-2	ASKFFGQGFTDTQY
TRBJ2-7	once	TRBV12-3/TRBV12-4	ASIQGPYEQY
TRBJ2-7	.	TRBV27	ASIGTQTYEQY
TRBJ2-6	.	TRBV4-1	ASKNGGGSGANVLT
TRBJ2-6	.	TRBV9	ASSPGDSPSSGANVLT
TRBJ1-1	once	TRBV2	ASRAYGTGRTEAF
TRBJ2-1	.	TRBV3-1/TRBV3-2	ASSQVGRTNNEQF
TRBJ2-2	.	TRBV24-1	ATSDLLSTGELF
TRBJ2-1	.	TRBV6-2/TRBV6-3	ASSRLNEQF
TRBJ1-4	.	TRBV7-2	ASSAGRWGTGRRPEKLL
TRBJ2-1	once	TRBV29-1	SGRDRGLDEQF
TRBJ2-1	.	TRBV19	ASSLRLAGEWVNEQF
TRBJ1-2	.	TRBV4-3	ASSQDGQRGYT
TRBJ1-2	few	TRBV6-5	ASSRGAGTDYGYT
TRBJ2-7	.	TRBV7-9	ASSLVLAGLGEQY
TRBJ2-2	.	TRBV28	ASSRTWAGELF
TRBJ2-7	.	TRBV18	ASSPPAGHEQY
TRBJ1-5	.	TRBV6-6	ASSYSPGASNQPQH
TRBJ2-1	once	TRBV5-6	ASSLDQRGSQF
TRBJ2-5	.	TRBV9	ASSVGGTGVQETQY
TRBJ1-1	.	TRBV30	AWNSGRTVNTEAF
TRBJ1-1	.	TRBV4-1	ASSQKGLMNTEAF
TRBJ2-7	.	TRBV15	ATSIALSSYEQY
TRBJ1-1	.	TRBV27	ASSPPGRESAF
TRBJ2-3	.	TRBV10-2	ASGDYEDTQY
TRBJ1-1	.	TRBV28	ASSLFSGRGGTEAF
TRBJ1-1	.	TRBV28	ASSSRQGRNTEAF
TRBJ2-7	few	TRBV4-3	ASSQEFENEQY
TRBJ2-3	.	TRBV5-6	ASSFLTGQGSTDTQY
TRBJ2-3	.	TRBV5-1	ASSLEDRGTDTQY
TRBJ2-5	.	TRBV7-7	ASSPGTSPKETQY
TRBJ2-1	.	TRBV27	ASSLGSYNEQF
TRBJ2-1	.	TRBV19	ASRHQGDEQF
TRBJ2-5	.	TRBV4-3	ASSQDGLQGGSQY
TRBJ2-7	.	TRBV7-2	ASSSGTGVSEQY